This T cell receptor beta chain stems from a study of T cells after yellow fever vaccination (dated by TCRdb to 2018 to 2020). About the study as a whole: Libraries from fractions with low cell numbers were prepared with the SMART-Seq v4 Ultra Low Input RNA kit. Bulk TCR alpha and beta repertoires were sequenced longitudinally to track T-cell clones before and after primary and booster YFV17D yellow fever vaccination. Two healthy male donors, one aged 18 to 29 and one aged 30 to 40 years, were included in the cohort. Blood was drawn at multiple timepoints before and after primary and secondary immunization, with bulk PBMC replicates and cell subsets isolated. Paper-wide results and their limitations: After the booster, most of the clones that had expanded following primary vaccination were detected again (roughly 97% of CD4 and 85% to 90% of CD8), which suggests that memory was broadly maintained. FACS-sorted repertoires could contain abundant contaminating clonotypes from the bulk population, so computational filtering was required. Compared with the primary T-cell response, the secondary T-cell response was faster but weaker, reaching its peak on day 5 rather than on day 15. A small share of clonotypes occurred in both CD4 and CD8 compartments, likely arising from convergent recombination. Because only two donors were included in the study, the extent to which the findings can be generalized is limited.

TCR cDNA was synthesized by 5'RACE template switching, through which a universal primer site and unique molecular identifiers were introduced. Priming of cDNA synthesis was performed from both the TCR alpha and TCR beta constant segments. Library amplification involved two PCR steps, and the second step added sample barcodes and sequencing adapters. Sequencing of libraries was performed on Illumina HiSeq 2500 (2x100 bp) or NovaSeq (2x150 bp). The published analysis was carried out like this. MIGEC handled demultiplexing of reads and collapsing into UMI consensus sequences, while MiXCR performed V(D)J alignment. Vaccine-responding clonotypes were identified with edgeR using replicate PBMC samples, with FDR below 0.01 and a log2 fold change above 5 up to day 15 being required. Bulk clonotypes were assigned CD4 or CD8 identity according to which sequenced CD4 or CD8 repertoire held them at higher abundance. TCRdb's own reprocessing of the public reads used fastp at Q25 and MiXCR and kept productive beta chains. Rows with one shared CDR3 protein collapse into an entry with the most common genes and DNA. These V and J calls derive from TCRdb rather than the authors' analysis. Present in this sample are roughly 500,000 distinct CDR3 sequences, 15% to 20% of which were seen just once. Jointly, the top ten make up roughly an eighth of the sample.

This clonotype appeared a few times. Its antigen has not been determined. Base qualities are not provided; no much larger clone lies one nucleotide away. The treatment or condition label here, explained by the study, means: live attenuated yellow fever vaccine strain. At every blood-draw timepoint, two biological replicates of bulk PBMCs were collected. A standard Ficoll-Paque protocol was used to isolate PBMCs from peripheral blood. TriZol was used to extract RNA from bulk PBMCs, from CD4 and CD8 fractions, and from dextramer-positive and dextramer-negative fractions. Trimmed from V: 0 bases; trimmed from J: 10 bases; junction bases lacking a gene match: 9. From the cysteine through the phenylalanine, the CDR3 covers 16 amino acids. CDR3 DNA only is kept here, 48 bases in frame from base 1. The germline V gene (reference sequence) provides CDR1 LNHNV and CDR2 YYDKDF.

The specimen comprised PBMCs, sampled 15 days after the yellow fever booster vaccination. This clonotype was sampled from a man aged 30-40 years who received the YFV17D yellow fever vaccine. The V gene is TRBV15 and the J gene is TRBJ2-1; 10 central bases correspond to TRBD1. The nucleotide sequence is TGTGCCACCAGCAGAGATAGGGACAGGGGTATCAACGAGCAGTTCTTC. It encodes CATSRDRDRGINEQFF.